The 24 T cell receptor beta chains below come from one sample, sequenced in a study of PD-L1 blockade in urothelial cancer. Clones were read by immunoSEQ multiplex PCR, and TCRdb kept only the in-frame ones, dropping some. There are roughly 26,000 clones in the sample; around 88% occur only once, and roughly 3.2% lies in the top ten. The source was PBMCs, collected around atezolizumab (anti-PD-L1) treatment. The receptors derive from a man aged 45-65 years with urothelial cancer.

The chain has TRBV28 and TRBJ1-6, with 7 bases fitting TRBD1. CDR3 size: 15 residues. The germline gives CDR1 MDHEN, CDR2 SYDVKM. The J segment lost 9 bases and the V segment lost 7 bases, leaving 12 bases of the junction unmatched. CDR3: CASTQSGTESSPLHF. The CDR3 DNA reads as TGTGCCAGCACTCAATCCGGGACAGAGAGTTCACCCCTCCACTTT.

The chain links TRBV29-1 to TRBJ2-2, with 11 bases matching TRBD2. CDR3 size: 14 residues. Germline V gene data show CDR1 as SQVTM and CDR2 as ANQGSEA. After removal of 3 bases from V and 6 bases from J, the junction contained 3 bases not matched to a gene. The CDR3 spells CSVEASGRPGELFF. The CDR3 DNA sequence: TGCAGCGTTGAGGCTAGCGGGAGGCCCGGGGAGCTGTTTTTT.

The sample holds one count of this clone. The V and J genes are TRBV7-8 and TRBJ2-7, with TRBD1 as a possible D gene (6 bases). CDR3 length: 17 residues. V lost 0 bases to trimming and J lost 2 bases, with 17 bases between them. Germline loops: CDR1 SGHVS, CDR2 FQNEAQ. The CDR3 loop is CASSLARGQIQAYEQYF. The CDR3 nucleotides are TGTGCCAGCAGCTTAGCCAGGGGTCAAATCCAGGCCTACGAGCAGTACTTC.

The chain joins TRBV4-1 to TRBJ2-5, with a weak D call TRBD1 (5 bases). The length of the CDR3 is 14 residues. With 1 base removed from V and 5 bases from J, the gap between germline ends came to 11 bases. Germline lookup yields CDR1 MGHRA and CDR2 YSYEKL. The CDR3 region has the DNA TGCGCCAGCAGCCAAGTTTCCCCAGGGGAGACCCAGTACTTC. Protein product: CASSQVSPGETQYF.

The CDR3 DNA is TGTGCCAGCAGCTCCACCGGGACAGGCGCCCCGATGAACACTGAAGCTTTCTTT. Encoded protein: CASSSTGTGAPMNTEAFF. The chain is built from TRBV7-2 and TRBJ1-1; 8 bases agree with TRBD1. V lost 4 bases, J lost 0 bases, and 13 bases stayed unmatched. The CDR3 is 18 residues long. Germline assignment: CDR1 SGHTA and CDR2 FQGNSA.

This clone appeared once. V usage is TRBV7-6 and J usage is TRBJ2-1; D remains ambiguous. The CDR3 loop spans 14 amino acids. Germline V CDR1 and CDR2: SGHVS, FNYEAQ. Trimming took off 1 base at V and 7 bases at J, with 11 bases between the two ends. CDR3 DNA sequence: TGTGCCAGCAGCTTAGTAAGTGGGCCGAATGAGCAGTTCTTC. Amino acids: CASSLVSGPNEQFF.

This chain links TRBV25-1 with TRBJ2-7, with 16 bases lining up with TRBD2. The V and J ends lost 6 bases and 5 bases, in that order; junction bases with no gene match: 13. Per germline, CDR1 MGHDK and CDR2 SYGVNS. CDR3 length: 18 amino acids. The CDR3 sequence: CASRQSGTSGRALHEQYF. CDR3 in DNA: TGTGCCAGCAGGCAATCCGGGACTAGCGGGAGGGCCCTCCACGAGCAGTACTTC.

The chain joins TRBV28 to TRBJ2-3, with 10 bases fitting TRBD1. CDR3 size: 15 residues. J gave up 6 bases and V 2 bases, and 5 bases lay outside the gene matches. Germline values: CDR1 MDHEN, CDR2 SYDVKM. The CDR3 nucleotides are TGTGCCAGCAGTTTACAGGGACAGGGGTGGGATACGCAGTATTTT. Translated, it gives CASSLQGQGWDTQYF. The entire variable domain, with the rest obtained from reference TRBV28 and TRBJ2-3, is as follows: DVKVTQSSRYLVKRTGEKVFLECVQDMDHENMFWYRQDPGLGLRLIYFSYDVKMKEKGDIPEGYSVSREKKERFSLILESASTNQTSMYLCASSLQGQGWDTQYFGPGTRLTVL.

This clone was detected a few times. The V gene is TRBV7-8, the J gene TRBJ2-3, with 7 bases aligning to TRBD2. J was trimmed by 5 bases and V by 5 bases; bases with no gene match: 1. This CDR3 is 12 amino acids long. Germline V gene lookup returns CDR1 SGHVS and CDR2 FQNEAQ. CDR3 DNA: TGTGCCAGCAGCGGCGGGGGAGATACGCAGTATTTT. Protein product: CASSGGGDTQYF.

J is TRBJ2-2 and V is TRBV27, with a tentative D call TRBD1 (5 bases). Trimming took 2 bases from V and 7 from J, leaving 11 bases between them. The V gene's germline CDR1 is MNHEY and CDR2 SMNVEV (reference sequence). CDR3 length equals 14 residues. The CDR3 sequence is CASSLRWGFGELFF. DNA for the CDR3: TGTGCCAGCAGTTTAAGGTGGGGCTTCGGGGAGCTGTTTTTT.

The chain links TRBV5-1 to TRBJ2-7, with a tentative D call TRBD2 (6 bases). The V gene lost 4 bases and the J gene lost 4 bases, with 15 bases spanning the gap. CDR1 SGHRS and CDR2 YFSETQ come from the germline V gene. The CDR3 has 14 amino acids. CDR3 bases: TGCGCCAGCAGCCGGGACTTAGCTCCTTACGAGCAGTACTTC. Translating it yields CASSRDLAPYEQYF.

This clone came up a few times. This chain uses TRBV5-1 with TRBJ2-2, with D perhaps TRBD2 (6 bases). CDR1 is SGHRS and CDR2 is YFSETQ in the germline V gene. The CDR3 has 16 residues. V gave up 6 bases and J gave up 0 bases, with 15 bases separating them. The DNA of the CDR3 is TGCGCCAGCACCCGGAGGGCAGGGACGAACACCGGGGAGCTGTTTTTT. Residues: CASTRRAGTNTGELFF.

This clone was seen just once. V and J are TRBV10-3 and TRBJ1-1; the match to TRBD1 covers 8 bases. After removal of 4 bases from V and 5 bases from J, the junction contained 6 bases not matched to a gene. Germline values: CDR1 ENHRY, CDR2 SYGVKD. This CDR3 comprises 14 residues. The CDR3 reads CAISVDRGNTEAFF. CDR3 DNA sequence: TGTGCCATCAGTGTCGACAGGGGAAATACTGAAGCTTTCTTT.

This sequence joins TRBV9 and TRBJ2-7, with a tentative D call TRBD2 (6 bases). The CDR3 is 17 amino acids. Germline CDR1 reads SGDLS; CDR2 reads YYNGEE. The germline V and J ends were trimmed by 3 bases and 2 bases, with 21 bases remaining between them. The CDR3 here is CASSAGITGGNPYEQYF. For the CDR3, the DNA is TGTGCCAGCAGCGCAGGGATCACTGGGGGGAATCCCTACGAGCAGTACTTC.

The chain joins TRBV11-3 to TRBJ2-1; 7 bases are a match to TRBD2. The V segment lost 5 bases and the J segment 7 bases; nucleotides outside the gene matches: 17. The CDR3 contains 17 residues. CDR1 SGHNT and CDR2 YENEEA come from the germline V gene. The CDR3 is CASSAYNRWGGVNEQFF. CDR3 DNA: TGTGCCAGCAGCGCCTACAACCGTTGGGGAGGGGTAAATGAGCAGTTCTTC.

The rearrangement joins TRBV6-5 to TRBJ2-1, with 9 nucleotides matching TRBD1. CDR1 and CDR2 from the germline V gene are MNHEY and SVGAGI. V was pared by 0 bases and J by 3 bases, with 0 bases of the junction left unmatched. The CDR3 extends over 15 amino acids. CDR3 sequence: CASSYSGQGYNEQFF. Written as DNA, the CDR3 is TGTGCCAGCAGTTACTCGGGACAGGGCTACAATGAGCAGTTCTTC.

V gene TRBV19 combines with J gene TRBJ2-1; 10 positions agree with TRBD1. With V trimmed by 1 base and J by 14 bases, 5 bases remained unmatched. The CDR3 contains 13 residues. Germline CDR1 LNHDA, CDR2 SQIVND (reference sequence). The CDR3 bases are TGTGCCAGTAGTATAGGACAGGGGGCGTCCAAGTTCTTC. The encoded protein is CASSIGQGASKFF.

This sequence joins TRBV30 and TRBJ1-2; maybe TRBD1 (6 bases). Germline lookup yields CDR1 GTSNPN and CDR2 SVGIG (reference sequence). This CDR3 is built from 12 residues. V gave up 8 bases and J gave up 8 bases, with 18 bases separating them. CDR3 sequence reads: CARYFLGAGYTF. The CDR3 DNA reads TGTGCCCGGTACTTTTTGGGGGCCGGCTACACCTTC.

This chain connects TRBV7-9 to TRBJ1-2, with 7 bases matching TRBD1. Germline V gives CDR1 SEHNR, CDR2 FQNEAQ (reference sequence). This CDR3 is built from 15 residues. V lost 4 bases and J lost 4; bases outside the gene matches: 9. The CDR3 DNA is TGTGCCAGCAGCTCTTCTACAGGGGTAGTCTATGGCTACACCTTC. This codes for CASSSSTGVVYGYTF. The full variable domain, completed using reference TRBV7-9 and TRBJ1-2, is DTGVSQNPRHKITKRGQNVTFRCDPISEHNRLYWYRQTLGQGPEFLTYFQNEAQLEKSRLLSDRFSAERPKGSFSTLEIQRTEQGDSAMYLCASSSSTGVVYGYTFGSGTRLTVV.

The J gene is TRBJ1-1, the V gene TRBV18; possibly TRBD1 for D (6 bases). Trimming left V 5 bases short and J 0 bases short, with 13 bases between. CDR3 length: 15 amino acids. The V gene's germline CDR1 is KGHSH and CDR2 LQKENI. In nucleotides, the CDR3 is TGTGCCAGCTCATCAGGGGCAGTAGTGAACACTGAAGCTTTCTTT. Encoded protein: CASSSGAVVNTEAFF.

The chain recombines TRBV9 with TRBJ2-2, with D possibly being TRBD2 (5 bases). The V end was cut by 4 bases, the J end by 7 bases, with 11 bases between. Germline CDR1 and CDR2: SGDLS and YYNGEE. The CDR3 is made up of 13 amino acids. The CDR3 loop is CASSNTRIGELFF. As DNA, the CDR3 is TGTGCCAGCAGCAACACTAGGATCGGGGAGCTGTTTTTT.

CDR3 bases: TGTGCCAGCAGTGACGGCAGGGTAGGAAGAAAAGCTTTCTTT. It is translated as CASSDGRVGRKAFF. V is TRBV6-1 and J is TRBJ1-1; weak D call: TRBD1 (5 bases). This CDR3 region has 14 residues. V was shortened by 3 bases and J by 9 bases, with 17 bases between the two germline ends. The germline V gene encodes CDR1 MNHNS and CDR2 SASEGT.

V gene TRBV18 combines with J gene TRBJ2-3; 12 nucleotides match TRBD2. Germline trimming cut 2 bases from V and 1 base from J; bases unmatched to any gene: 4. The CDR3 contains 17 residues. Germline V gives CDR1 KGHSH, CDR2 LQKENI. CDR3 sequence: CASSPIRTSGGTDTQYF. Written as DNA, the CDR3 is TGTGCCAGCTCACCAATCAGGACTAGCGGGGGCACAGATACGCAGTATTTT.

The chain has TRBV6-1 and TRBJ1-2; 11 bases match TRBD1. Germline loops: CDR1 MNHNS, CDR2 SASEGT. The V gene end was trimmed by 6 bases and the J gene end by 2 bases; junction bases not matched to a gene: 2. This CDR3 region has 14 residues. The CDR3 region is CASSGQGANYGYTF. The CDR3 region has the DNA TGTGCCAGCAGCGGACAGGGGGCAAACTATGGCTACACCTTC.